This T cell receptor (beta chain) emerged from a study of cytomegalovirus exposure and HLA in healthy donors. Whole-study results and caveats: Highly shared sequence variants in one cluster were likely a sequencing artifact. Reported results showed that the classifier diagnosed cytomegalovirus status with high specificity and sensitivity. The majority of TCR sequences were rare, yet some public TCRs appeared in many donors.

Primers for the PCR totalled 60 Vbeta and 13 Jbeta. Profiling relied on immunoSEQ multiplex PCR, and the TCRdb table lists in-frame clones only, not all of them. The sample records just over 200,000 clones, under 85% being singletons. A remark on this clone: The antigen remains unidentified.

This clonotype was sampled from a man aged 45 to 65 in good health and CMV-seronegative. Sequencing was carried out using PBMCs.

DNA of the CDR3: TGTGCCAGCAGCAAAAGGTGGGACACCTGCACAGATACGCAGTATTTT. Translation gives CASSKRWDTCTDTQYF. The rearrangement uses TRBV21-1 and TRBJ2-3; the table's D call of TRBD1 was not tested on the DNA. TRBV21-1 is a pseudogene. The CDR3 runs to 16 residues.